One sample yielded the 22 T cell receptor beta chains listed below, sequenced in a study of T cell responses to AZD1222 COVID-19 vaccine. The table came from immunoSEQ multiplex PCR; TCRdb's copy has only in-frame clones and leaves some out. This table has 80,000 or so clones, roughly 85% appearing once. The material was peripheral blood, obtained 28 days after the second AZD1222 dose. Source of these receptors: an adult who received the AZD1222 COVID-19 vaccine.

CDR3 DNA: TGTGCCAGCACGGGACAGACAACCAAGCAGCCCCAGCATTTT. It codes for CASTGQTTKQPQHF. This chain links TRBV28 with TRBJ1-5; 7 bases line up with TRBD1. Germline-derived CDR1 and CDR2 are MDHEN and SYDVKM. Trimming cost V 7 bases and J 7 bases; bases outside gene matches: 10. The CDR3 runs to 14 residues.

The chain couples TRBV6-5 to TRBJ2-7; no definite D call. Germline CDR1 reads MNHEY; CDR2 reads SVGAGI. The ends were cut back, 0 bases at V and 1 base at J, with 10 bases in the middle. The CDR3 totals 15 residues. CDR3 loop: CASSYSKQLSYEQYF. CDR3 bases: TGTGCCAGCAGTTACTCGAAACAGTTATCCTACGAGCAGTACTTC.

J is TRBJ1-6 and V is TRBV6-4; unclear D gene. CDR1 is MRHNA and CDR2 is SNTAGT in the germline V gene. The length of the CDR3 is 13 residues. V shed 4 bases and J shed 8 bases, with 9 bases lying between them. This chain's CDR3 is CASSALMDSPLHF. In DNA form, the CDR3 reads TGTGCCAGCAGTGCTCTGATGGATTCACCCCTCCACTTT.

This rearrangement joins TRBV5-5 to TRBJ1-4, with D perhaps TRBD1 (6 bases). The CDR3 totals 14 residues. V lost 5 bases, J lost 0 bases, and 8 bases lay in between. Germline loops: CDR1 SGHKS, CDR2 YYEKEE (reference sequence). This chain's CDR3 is CASSNRATNEKLFF. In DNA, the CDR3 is TGTGCCAGCAGTAACAGGGCAACTAATGAAAAACTGTTTTTT. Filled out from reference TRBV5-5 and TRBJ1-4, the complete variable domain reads DAGVTQSPTHLIKTRGQQVTLRCSPISGHKSVSWYQQVLGQGPQFIFQYYEKEERGRGNFPDRFSARQFPNYSSELNVNALLLGDSALYLCASSNRATNEKLFFGSGTQLSVL.

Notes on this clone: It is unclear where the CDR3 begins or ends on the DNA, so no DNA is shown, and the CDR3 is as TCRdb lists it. This CDR3 reads CASSFGTGSFLYF. V and J are TRBV5-8 and TRBJ2-7; TRBD1 was called by the table and not checked on the DNA. Including both end residues, the CDR3 is 13 amino acids long. CDR1 and CDR2 (germline): SGHTS, YDEGEE.

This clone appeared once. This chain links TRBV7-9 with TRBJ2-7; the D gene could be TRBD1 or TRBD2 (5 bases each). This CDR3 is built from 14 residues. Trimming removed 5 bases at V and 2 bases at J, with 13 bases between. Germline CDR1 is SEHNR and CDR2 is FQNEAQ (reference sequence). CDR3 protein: CASSHRDLTYEQYF. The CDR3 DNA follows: TGTGCCAGCAGCCACCGGGACCTCACCTACGAGCAGTACTTC.

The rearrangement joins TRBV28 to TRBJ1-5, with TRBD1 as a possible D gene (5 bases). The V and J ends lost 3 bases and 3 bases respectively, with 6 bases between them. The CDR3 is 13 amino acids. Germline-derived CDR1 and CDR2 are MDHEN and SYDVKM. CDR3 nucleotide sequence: TGTGCCAGCAGTTTCAGGGCCAATCAGCCCCAGCATTTT. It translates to CASSFRANQPQHF.

CDR3 residues: CASSLSGFGNQPQHF. CDR3 in DNA: TGTGCCAGCAGTTTATCAGGGTTCGGCAATCAGCCCCAGCATTTT. The rearrangement joins TRBV28 to TRBJ1-5, with D perhaps matching TRBD1 (5 bases). This CDR3 has 15 amino acids. Germline V CDR1 and CDR2: MDHEN, SYDVKM. Trimming took 1 base from V and 2 from J, leaving 9 bases between them.

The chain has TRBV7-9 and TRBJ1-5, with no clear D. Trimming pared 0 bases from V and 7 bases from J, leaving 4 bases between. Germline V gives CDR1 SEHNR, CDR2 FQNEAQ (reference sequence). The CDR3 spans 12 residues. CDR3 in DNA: TGTGCCAGCAGCTTAGCGCGCCAGCCCCAGCATTTT. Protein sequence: CASSLARQPQHF.

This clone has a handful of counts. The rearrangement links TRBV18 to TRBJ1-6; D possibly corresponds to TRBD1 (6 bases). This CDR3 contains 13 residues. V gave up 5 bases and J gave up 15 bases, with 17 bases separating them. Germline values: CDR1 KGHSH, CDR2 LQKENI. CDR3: CASSSDSFHVLHF. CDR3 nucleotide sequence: TGTGCCAGCTCATCGGACAGCTTCCACGTCCTCCACTTT.

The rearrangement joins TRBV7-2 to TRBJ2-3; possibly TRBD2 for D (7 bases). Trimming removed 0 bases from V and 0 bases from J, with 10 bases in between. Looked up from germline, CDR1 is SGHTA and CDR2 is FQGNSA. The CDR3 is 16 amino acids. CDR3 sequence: CASSLAGGPSTDTQYF. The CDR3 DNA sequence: TGTGCCAGCAGCTTAGCGGGGGGGCCGAGCACAGATACGCAGTATTTT.

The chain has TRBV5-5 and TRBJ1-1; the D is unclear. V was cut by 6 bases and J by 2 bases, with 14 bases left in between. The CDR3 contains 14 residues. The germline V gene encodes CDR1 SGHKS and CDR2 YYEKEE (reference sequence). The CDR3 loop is CASTEWTGNTEAFF. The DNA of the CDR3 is TGTGCCAGCACCGAGTGGACCGGAAACACTGAAGCTTTCTTT.

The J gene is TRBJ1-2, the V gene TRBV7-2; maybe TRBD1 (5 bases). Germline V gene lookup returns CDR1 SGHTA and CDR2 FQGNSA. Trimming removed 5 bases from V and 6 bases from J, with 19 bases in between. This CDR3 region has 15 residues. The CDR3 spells CASSQTPPGGNGYTF. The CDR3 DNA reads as TGTGCCAGCAGCCAAACCCCCCCCGGGGGAAATGGCTACACCTTC.

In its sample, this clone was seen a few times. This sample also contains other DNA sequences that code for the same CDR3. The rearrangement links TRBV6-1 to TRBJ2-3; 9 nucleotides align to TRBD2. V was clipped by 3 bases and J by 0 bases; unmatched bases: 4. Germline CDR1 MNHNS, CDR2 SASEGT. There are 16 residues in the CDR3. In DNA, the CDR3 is TGTGCCAGCAGTGAGGCGGGAGGGGTGAGCACAGATACGCAGTATTTT. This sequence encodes CASSEAGGVSTDTQYF.

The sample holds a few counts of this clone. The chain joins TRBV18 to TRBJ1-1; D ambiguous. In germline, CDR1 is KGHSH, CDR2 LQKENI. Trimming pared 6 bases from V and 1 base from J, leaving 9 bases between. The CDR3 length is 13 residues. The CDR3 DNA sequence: TGTGCCAGCTCTACTGCGGGGAACACTGAAGCTTTCTTT. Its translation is CASSTAGNTEAFF. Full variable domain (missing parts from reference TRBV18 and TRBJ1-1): NAGVMQNPRHLVRRRGQEARLRCSPMKGHSHVYWYRQLPEEGLKFMVYLQKENIIDESGMPKERFSAEFPKEGPSILRIQQVVRGDSAAYFCASSTAGNTEAFFGQGTRLTVV.

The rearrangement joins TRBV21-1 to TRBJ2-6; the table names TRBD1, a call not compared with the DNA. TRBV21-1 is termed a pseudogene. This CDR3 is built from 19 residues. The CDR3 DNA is TGTGCCAGCAGCGGTCGGACAGGTTGGGGGACCTCTGGGGCCAACGTCCTGACTTTC. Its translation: CASSGRTGWGTSGANVLTF.

CDR3 in amino acids: CASSSRTGNEKLFF. CDR3 DNA: TGTGCCAGTAGTTCGCGGACGGGGAATGAAAAACTGTTTTTT. This rearrangement joins TRBV19 to TRBJ1-4, with D uncertain. Trimming stripped 5 bases from V and 5 bases from J, with 12 bases between. The CDR3 is 14 amino acids. Germline loops: CDR1 LNHDA, CDR2 SQIVND (reference sequence).

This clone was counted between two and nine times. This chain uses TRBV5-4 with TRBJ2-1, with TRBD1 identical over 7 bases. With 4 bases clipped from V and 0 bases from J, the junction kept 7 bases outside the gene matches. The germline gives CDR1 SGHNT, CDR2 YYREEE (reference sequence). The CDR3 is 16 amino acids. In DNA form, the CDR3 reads TGTGCCAGCAGCCAACAGGGGATAAGCTCCTACAATGAGCAGTTCTTC. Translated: CASSQQGISSYNEQFF.

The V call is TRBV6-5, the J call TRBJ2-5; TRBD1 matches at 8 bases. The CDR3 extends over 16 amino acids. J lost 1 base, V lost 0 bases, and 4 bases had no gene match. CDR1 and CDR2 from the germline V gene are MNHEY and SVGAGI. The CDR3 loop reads CASSYSFGTGQETQYF. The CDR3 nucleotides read TGTGCCAGCAGTTACTCGTTTGGGACAGGCCAAGAGACCCAGTACTTC.

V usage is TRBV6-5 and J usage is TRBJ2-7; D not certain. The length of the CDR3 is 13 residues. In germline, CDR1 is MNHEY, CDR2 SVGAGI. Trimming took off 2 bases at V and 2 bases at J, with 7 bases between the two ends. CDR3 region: CASSYDGAYEQYF. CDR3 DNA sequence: TGTGCCAGCAGTTACGACGGAGCCTACGAGCAGTACTTC.

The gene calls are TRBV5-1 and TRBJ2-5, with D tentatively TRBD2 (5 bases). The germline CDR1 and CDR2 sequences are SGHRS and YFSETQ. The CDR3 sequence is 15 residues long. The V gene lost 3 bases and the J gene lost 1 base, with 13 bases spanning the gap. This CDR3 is CASSSGRDPQETQYF. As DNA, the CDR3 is TGCGCCAGCAGCTCCGGACGGGATCCCCAAGAGACCCAGTACTTC.

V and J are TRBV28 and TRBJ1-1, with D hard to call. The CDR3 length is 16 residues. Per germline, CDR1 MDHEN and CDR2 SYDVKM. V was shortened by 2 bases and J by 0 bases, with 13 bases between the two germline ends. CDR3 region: CASSLPPGGMNTEAFF. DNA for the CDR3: TGTGCCAGCAGTTTACCCCCAGGTGGTATGAACACTGAAGCTTTCTTT.